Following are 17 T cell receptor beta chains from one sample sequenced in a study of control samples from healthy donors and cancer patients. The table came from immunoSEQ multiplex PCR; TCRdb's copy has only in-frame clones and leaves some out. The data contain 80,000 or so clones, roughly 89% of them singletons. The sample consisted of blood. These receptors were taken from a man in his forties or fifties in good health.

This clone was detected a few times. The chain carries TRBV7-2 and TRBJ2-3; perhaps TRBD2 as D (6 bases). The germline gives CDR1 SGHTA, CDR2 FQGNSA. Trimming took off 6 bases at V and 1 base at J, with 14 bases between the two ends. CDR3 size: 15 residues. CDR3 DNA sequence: TGTGCCAGCAGGGGCGGGGTAGTGGGCACAGATACGCAGTATTTT. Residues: CASRGGVVGTDTQYF.

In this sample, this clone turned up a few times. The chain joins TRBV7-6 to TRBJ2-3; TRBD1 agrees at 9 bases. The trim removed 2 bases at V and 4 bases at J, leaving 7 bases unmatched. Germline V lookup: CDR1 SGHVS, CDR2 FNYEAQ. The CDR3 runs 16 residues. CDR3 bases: TGTGCCAGCAGCTTAAACCCTAGGACAGGGGCAGATACGCAGTATTTT. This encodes CASSLNPRTGADTQYF.

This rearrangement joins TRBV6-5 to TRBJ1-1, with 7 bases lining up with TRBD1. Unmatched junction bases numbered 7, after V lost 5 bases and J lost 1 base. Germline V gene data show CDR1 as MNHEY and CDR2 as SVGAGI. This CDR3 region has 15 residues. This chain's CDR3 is CASSLQGGANTEAFF. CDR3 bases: TGTGCCAGCAGTCTGCAGGGGGGGGCGAACACTGAAGCTTTCTTT.

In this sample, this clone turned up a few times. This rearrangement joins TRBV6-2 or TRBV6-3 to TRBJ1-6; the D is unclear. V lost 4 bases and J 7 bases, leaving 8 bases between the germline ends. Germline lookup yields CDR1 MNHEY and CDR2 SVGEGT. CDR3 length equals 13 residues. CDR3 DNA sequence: TGTGCCAGCAGTTCCCGGATCAATTCACCCCTCCACTTT. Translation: CASSSRINSPLHF.

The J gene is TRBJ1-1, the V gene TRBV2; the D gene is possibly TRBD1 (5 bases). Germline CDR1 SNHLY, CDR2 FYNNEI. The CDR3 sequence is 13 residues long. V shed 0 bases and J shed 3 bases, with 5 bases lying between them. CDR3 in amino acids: CASSEARDTEAFF. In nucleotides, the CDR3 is TGTGCCAGCAGTGAAGCCAGGGACACTGAAGCTTTCTTT.

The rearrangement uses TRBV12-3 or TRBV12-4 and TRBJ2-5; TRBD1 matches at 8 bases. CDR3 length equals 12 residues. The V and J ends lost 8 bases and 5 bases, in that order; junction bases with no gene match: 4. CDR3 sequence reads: CASSGGSETQYF. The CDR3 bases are TGTGCCAGCTCAGGGGGCTCGGAGACCCAGTACTTC.

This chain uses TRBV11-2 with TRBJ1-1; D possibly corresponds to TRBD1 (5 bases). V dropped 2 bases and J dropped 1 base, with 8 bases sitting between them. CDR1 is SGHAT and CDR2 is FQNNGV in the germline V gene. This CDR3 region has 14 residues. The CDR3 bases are TGTGCCAGCAGCTTACAGGGAGAGAACACTGAAGCTTTCTTT. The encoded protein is CASSLQGENTEAFF.

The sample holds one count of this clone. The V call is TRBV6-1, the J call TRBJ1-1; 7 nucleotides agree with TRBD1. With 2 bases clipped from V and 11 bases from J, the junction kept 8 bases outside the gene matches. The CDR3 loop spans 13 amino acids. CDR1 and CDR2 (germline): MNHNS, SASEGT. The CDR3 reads CASSENRQGRAFF. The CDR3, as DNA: TGTGCCAGCAGTGAAAATCGACAGGGTAGGGCTTTCTTT.

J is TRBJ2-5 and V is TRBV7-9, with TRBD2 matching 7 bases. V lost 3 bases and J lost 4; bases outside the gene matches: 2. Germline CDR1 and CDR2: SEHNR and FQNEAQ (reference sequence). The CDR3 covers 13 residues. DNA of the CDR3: TGTGCCAGCAGCTTTGGCGGGGGAGAGACCCAGTACTTC. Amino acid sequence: CASSFGGGETQYF.

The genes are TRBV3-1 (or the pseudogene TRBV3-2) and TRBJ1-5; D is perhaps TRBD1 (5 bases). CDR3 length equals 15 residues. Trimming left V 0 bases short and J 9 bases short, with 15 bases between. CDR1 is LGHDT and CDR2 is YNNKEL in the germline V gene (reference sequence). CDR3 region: CASSQDRGEVRPQHF. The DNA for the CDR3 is TGTGCCAGCAGCCAAGATAGAGGGGAGGTAAGGCCCCAGCATTTT.

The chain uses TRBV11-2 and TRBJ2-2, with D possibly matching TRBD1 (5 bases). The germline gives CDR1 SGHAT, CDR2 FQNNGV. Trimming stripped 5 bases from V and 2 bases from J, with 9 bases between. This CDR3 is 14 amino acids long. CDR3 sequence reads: CASSRDRNTGELFF. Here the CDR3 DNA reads TGTGCCAGCAGCCGTGACAGAAACACCGGGGAGCTGTTTTTT.

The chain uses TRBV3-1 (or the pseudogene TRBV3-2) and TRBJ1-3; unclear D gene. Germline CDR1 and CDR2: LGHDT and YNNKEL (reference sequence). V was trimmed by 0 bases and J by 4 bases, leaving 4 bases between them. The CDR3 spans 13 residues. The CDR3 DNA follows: TGTGCCAGCAGCCAAGAACACGGAAACACCATATATTTT. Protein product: CASSQEHGNTIYF.

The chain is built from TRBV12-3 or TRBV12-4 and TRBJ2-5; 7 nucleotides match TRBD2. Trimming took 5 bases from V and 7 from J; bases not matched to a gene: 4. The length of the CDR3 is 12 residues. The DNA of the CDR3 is TGTGCCAGCAGTAGGTCGGGGGGGACCCAGTACTTC. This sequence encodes CASSRSGGTQYF.

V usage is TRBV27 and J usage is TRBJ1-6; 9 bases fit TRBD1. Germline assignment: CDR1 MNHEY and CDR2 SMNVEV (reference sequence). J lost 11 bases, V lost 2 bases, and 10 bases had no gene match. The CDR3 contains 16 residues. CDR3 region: CASSLTPPGQGAPLHF. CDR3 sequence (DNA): TGTGCCAGCAGTTTAACCCCCCCGGGACAGGGTGCACCCCTCCACTTT.

This CDR3 reads CASSQDRGRDTQYF. The CDR3, as DNA: TGTGCCAGCAGCCAGGACAGGGGTCGCGATACGCAGTATTTT. The rearrangement links TRBV3-1 (or the pseudogene TRBV3-2) to TRBJ2-3; 9 nucleotides align to TRBD1. Looked up from germline, CDR1 is LGHDT and CDR2 is YNNKEL (reference sequence). The CDR3 loop spans 14 amino acids. V gave up 3 bases and J gave up 6 bases; unmatched junction bases: 4.

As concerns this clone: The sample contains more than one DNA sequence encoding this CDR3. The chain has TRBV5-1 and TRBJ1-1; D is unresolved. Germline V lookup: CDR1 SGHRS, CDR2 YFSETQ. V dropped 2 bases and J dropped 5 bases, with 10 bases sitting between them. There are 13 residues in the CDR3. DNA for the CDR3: TGCGCCAGCAGCTTAGGGCGAACAACTGAAGCTTTCTTT. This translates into CASSLGRTTEAFF.

The CDR3 is CASSQANRLSGNTIYF. CDR3 in DNA: TGCGCCAGCAGCCAAGCAAACAGGCTCTCTGGAAACACCATATATTTT. The rearrangement links TRBV4-1 to TRBJ1-3, with D maybe TRBD1 (5 bases). CDR1 MGHRA and CDR2 YSYEKL come from the germline V gene. The CDR3 covers 16 residues. V lost 1 base, J lost 0 bases, and 10 bases lay in between.